This TCR beta chain was observed in a study of T cell repertoires in cytomegalovirus infection. TCRdb reprocessed the reads with MiXCR, giving one entry per CDR3 protein. The table records fewer than 300,000 distinct CDR3 sequences, about a quarter of them present only once. The germline V gene encodes CDR1 WSHSY and CDR2 SAAADI. The V end was cut by 2 bases, the J end by 4 bases, with 6 bases between. This CDR3 is built from 12 residues. This clonotype has a handful of counts. This receptor was identified in a human donor in good health (CMV status not recorded). Some clones in this sample may be carry-over from other donors' samples. This chain links TRBV10-2 with TRBJ2-7; D gene ambiguous. The sequenced sample was PBMCs. As DNA, the CDR3 is TGCGCCAGCAGTGAGCCCCGTTACGAGCAGTACTTC. It encodes CASSEPRYEQYF.